Detailed here is one T cell receptor beta chain. Its specificity is not known. This sample is part of a study of regulatory T cells in long-lasting Graves disease. Study results and limitations: TCR diversity was lower in persistent Graves' patients than in newly diagnosed ones.

Combining iRepertoire HTBI primers with Arm-PCR of CDR3 regions, the authors built TCR beta libraries. TCRdb recomputed calls from the multiplex PCR reads with MiXCR, one row per CDR3 protein. The table has 250,000 to 400,000 distinct CDR3 sequences, about 20% seen once. The CDR3 contains 16 residues. Germline V gives CDR1 KGHDR, CDR2 SFDVKD. V was pared by 5 bases and J by 6 bases, with 19 bases between. Time point: newly diagnosed GD, antithyroid drugs for less than 3 months. Extracted PBMC RNA gave rise to the TCR library. Graves' disease diagnosis relied on American Thyroid Association guidelines. The sequence came from a female donor with Graves disease. This material consisted of peripheral blood mononuclear cells (PBMCs), taken at new diagnosis, from a patient treated with antithyroid drugs. The J gene is TRBJ2-1, the V gene TRBV24-1, with a tentative D call TRBD2 (5 bases). The CDR3 is CATSGASPGSVNEQFF. The CDR3 bases are TGTGCCACCAGTGGGGCTAGCCCCGGTTCGGTCAATGAGCAGTTCTTC.